Only a few counts were recorded for the clone carrying this T cell receptor (beta chain). This record belongs to a study of T cells in Graves' hyperthyroidism and ophthalmopathy. This CDR3 comprises 17 residues. V dropped 5 bases and J dropped 0 bases, with 16 bases sitting between them. Germline V lookup: CDR1 SEHNR, CDR2 FQNEAQ (reference sequence). TCR beta CDR3 regions were amplified from RNA. HTBI primers were the set used in a first-round RT-PCR of the TCR CDR3. MiXCR, applied by TCRdb to the multiplex PCR reads, yields one record per CDR3 protein. The top ten hold roughly 10% of the sample, which has under 800,000 distinct CDR3 sequences, 14% seen once.

This rearrangement joins TRBV7-9 to TRBJ1-4; D unresolved. The TCR comes from a woman between 18 and 30 years old with Graves' hyperthyroidism. Sample: blood. The CDR3 DNA sequence: TGTGCCAGCAGCCTGGCGCCCTCAGACGCAACTAATGAAAAACTGTTTTTT. It encodes CASSLAPSDATNEKLFF.